These 10 T cell receptor beta chains were all obtained from the same sample, sequenced in a study of shared clonotypes between healthy human individuals. Profiled with immunoSEQ multiplex PCR; TCRdb holds only in-frame clones, not every one. The sample shows some 2.3 million clones, 85% to 95% of them seen only once. The specimen sequenced was naive CD4+ T cells from PBMCs. Sample subset: CD45RA+ positively selected. Receptors originate from a man in his late teens or twenties in good health. Some clones in this sample may be carry-over from other donors' samples.

The chain joins TRBV28 to TRBJ2-7; TRBD2 aligns across 10 bases. The J segment lost 2 bases and the V segment lost 4 bases, leaving 11 bases of the junction unmatched. The germline CDR1 and CDR2 sequences are MDHEN and SYDVKM. This CDR3 has 17 amino acids. The CDR3 bases are TGTGCCAGCAGTTCGACGTGGACTAGCGGCCAAACCTACGAGCAGTACTTC. The encoded protein is CASSSTWTSGQTYEQYF.

This clone appeared once. The V and J genes are TRBV5-4 and TRBJ1-1; no clear D gene. This CDR3 is built from 15 residues. Trimming took 0 bases from V and 2 from J, leaving 11 bases between them. Germline CDR1 SGHNT, CDR2 YYREEE (reference sequence). The chain's CDR3 is CASSLDLAGNTEAFF. CDR3 nucleotides: TGTGCCAGCAGCTTGGATTTGGCGGGAAACACTGAAGCTTTCTTT.

With regard to this clone: Sequence at one end of the junction differs from germline and may be a read error. This chain connects TRBV5-1 to TRBJ1-3; the D is unclear. The CDR3 spans 17 residues. Germline values: CDR1 SGHRS, CDR2 YFSETQ. The CDR3 reads CASSFGVTAYSGNTIYF. The CDR3 DNA sequence: TGCGCCAGCAGCTTTGGAGTCACGGCTTATTCTGGGAACACCATATATTTT. The full variable domain, rest sourced from reference TRBV5-1 and TRBJ1-3, is KAGVTQTPRYLIKTRGQQVTLSCSPISGHRSVSWYQQTPGQGLQFLFEYFSETQRNKGNFPGRFSGRQFSNSRSEMNVSTLELGDSALYLCASSFGVTAYSGNTIYFGEGSWLTVV.

This clone was observed once. This chain uses TRBV6-5 with TRBJ2-3; tentative D call: TRBD2 (5 bases). In germline, CDR1 is MNHEY, CDR2 SVGAGI. V was pared by 6 bases and J by 0 bases, with 13 bases between. The CDR3 consists of 15 residues. CDR3: CASRRTGTSTDTQYF. Written as DNA, the CDR3 is TGTGCCAGCAGGCGGACGGGAACTAGCACAGATACGCAGTATTTT.

J is TRBJ2-1 and V is TRBV7-9; D is possibly TRBD1 or TRBD2 (6 bases each). Trimming shortened V by 3 bases and J by 5 bases, and 14 bases separated the two germline ends. This CDR3 region has 15 residues. Germline CDR1 and CDR2: SEHNR and FQNEAQ (reference sequence). The CDR3 reads CASSFSRRGDNEQFF. CDR3 nucleotides: TGTGCCAGCAGCTTCAGTCGGAGGGGGGACAATGAGCAGTTCTTC.

This chain links TRBV6-5 with TRBJ2-2; D not resolved. CDR1 is MNHEY, CDR2 SVGAGI, per germline. The CDR3 length is 13 residues. Trimming pared 8 bases from V and 7 bases from J, leaving 14 bases between. CDR3 DNA sequence: TGTGCCAGCCCCAGGTCCAAGGGCGGGGAGCTGTTTTTT. As protein: CASPRSKGGELFF.

In its sample, this clone was seen once. This chain connects TRBV6-5 to TRBJ2-7, with a possible D match to TRBD1 (6 bases). Trimming cost V 2 bases and J 6 bases, with 11 bases left between them. CDR1 and CDR2 (germline): MNHEY, SVGAGI. This CDR3 contains 13 residues. The CDR3 is CASSYTGSREQYF. CDR3 coding DNA: TGTGCCAGCAGTTACACAGGGTCCCGCGAGCAGTACTTC.

This clone was found a few times. The chain recombines TRBV28 with TRBJ1-4; possibly TRBD1 for D (5 bases). Germline assignment: CDR1 MDHEN and CDR2 SYDVKM. CDR3 size: 15 residues. Trimming took off 6 bases at V and 10 bases at J, with 21 bases between the two ends. CDR3 nucleotides: TGTGCCAGCAGGACCCTCCGACGGGGCGAGGGAAAACTGTTTTTT. Amino acids: CASRTLRRGEGKLFF. The full variable domain, with the rest looked up from reference TRBV28 and TRBJ1-4, is DVKVTQSSRYLVKRTGEKVFLECVQDMDHENMFWYRQDPGLGLRLIYFSYDVKMKEKGDIPEGYSVSREKKERFSLILESASTNQTSMYLCASRTLRRGEGKLFFGSGTQLSVL.

The chain has TRBV18 and TRBJ2-1; 10 nucleotides match TRBD2. V was clipped by 2 bases and J by 6 bases; unmatched bases: 4. CDR3 length: 15 amino acids. In germline, CDR1 is KGHSH, CDR2 LQKENI. DNA of the CDR3: TGTGCCAGCTCACCAGGGACTAGCGTTTTCAATGAGCAGTTCTTC. Its translation: CASSPGTSVFNEQFF.

The rearrangement uses TRBV30 and TRBJ2-3, with 8 bases aligning to TRBD2. The CDR3 contains 15 residues. The V segment lost 0 bases and the J segment 2 bases; nucleotides outside the gene matches: 4. Germline V gene sequence: CDR1 GTSNPN, CDR2 SVGIG (reference sequence). CDR3 nucleotides: TGTGCCTGGAGTGTATCGGGAGGGACCACAGATACGCAGTATTTT. Its translation: CAWSVSGGTTDTQYF.